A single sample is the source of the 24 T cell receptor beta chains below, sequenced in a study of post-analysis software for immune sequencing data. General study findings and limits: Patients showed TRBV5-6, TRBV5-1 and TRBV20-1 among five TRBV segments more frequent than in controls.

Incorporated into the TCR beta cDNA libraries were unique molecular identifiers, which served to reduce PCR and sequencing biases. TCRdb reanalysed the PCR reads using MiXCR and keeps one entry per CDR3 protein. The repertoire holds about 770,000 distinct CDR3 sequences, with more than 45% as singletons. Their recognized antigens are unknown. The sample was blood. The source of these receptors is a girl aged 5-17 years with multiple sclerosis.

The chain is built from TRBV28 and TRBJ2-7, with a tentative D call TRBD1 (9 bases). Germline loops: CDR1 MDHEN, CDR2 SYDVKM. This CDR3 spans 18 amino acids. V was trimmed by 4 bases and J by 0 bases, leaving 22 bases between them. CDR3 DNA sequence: TGTGCCAGCAGTTCGTCCCGGGACAGGGCGGGGGGCTCCTACGAGCAGTACTTC. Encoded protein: CASSSSRDRAGGSYEQYF.

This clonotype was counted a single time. CDR3 residues: CSVAGGAGNEQFF. The CDR3 DNA reads as TGCAGCGTGGCAGGGGGCGCTGGCAATGAGCAGTTCTTC. V is TRBV29-1 and J is TRBJ2-1; TRBD1 agrees at 8 bases. V trimming: 6 bases; J trimming: 6 bases; junction bases outside the gene matches: 7. CDR3 size: 13 residues. Germline values: CDR1 SQVTM, CDR2 ANQGSEA.

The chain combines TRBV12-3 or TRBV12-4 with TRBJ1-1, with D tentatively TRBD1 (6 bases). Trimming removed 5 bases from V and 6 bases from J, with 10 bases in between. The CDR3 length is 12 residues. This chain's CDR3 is CASSHGQSEAFF. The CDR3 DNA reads TGTGCCAGCAGTCACGGACAGTCTGAAGCTTTCTTT.

The CDR3 sequence is CASSYSGTSGMWEQFF. CDR3 nucleotide sequence: TGTGCCAGCAGTTACTCCGGGACTAGCGGGATGTGGGAGCAGTTCTTC. The chain uses TRBV6-2 or TRBV6-3 and TRBJ2-1; 13 positions match TRBD2. Germline loops: CDR1 MNHEY, CDR2 SVGEGT. The CDR3 spans 16 residues. Unmatched junction bases numbered 6, after V lost 0 bases and J lost 10 bases.

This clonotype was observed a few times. The CDR3 region is CASSLGRERAEQFF. CDR3 nucleotides: TGTGCCAGCAGCTTAGGTCGGGAGAGGGCTGAGCAGTTCTTC. The chain combines TRBV7-9 with TRBJ2-1; a possible D gene is TRBD2 (6 bases). V lost 1 base and J lost 9, with 13 bases in between. The CDR3 covers 14 residues. Germline V lookup: CDR1 SEHNR, CDR2 FQNEAQ (reference sequence).

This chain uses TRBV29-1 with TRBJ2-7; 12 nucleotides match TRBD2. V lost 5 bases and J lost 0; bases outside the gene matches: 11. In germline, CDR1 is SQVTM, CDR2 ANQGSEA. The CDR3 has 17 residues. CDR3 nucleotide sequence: TGCAGCGTTCGTTCGACCCTGACTAGCGGGAGCTCCTACGAGCAGTACTTC. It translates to CSVRSTLTSGSSYEQYF.

CDR3 bases: TGTGCCAGCAGCTTGCGGAGTCCTGAAGCTTTCTTT. It is translated as CASSLRSPEAFF. The chain combines TRBV5-5 with TRBJ1-1; D gene uncertain. Per the germline V gene, CDR1 is SGHKS and CDR2 is YYEKEE (reference sequence). This CDR3 has 12 residues. V was pared by 1 base and J by 6 bases, with 7 bases between.

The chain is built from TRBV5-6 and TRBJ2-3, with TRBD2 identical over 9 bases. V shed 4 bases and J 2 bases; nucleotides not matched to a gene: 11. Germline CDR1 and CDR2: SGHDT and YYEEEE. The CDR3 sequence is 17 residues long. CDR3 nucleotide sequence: TGTGCCAGCAGCCCTGGAGGTAGCGGGAGACTCACAGATACGCAGTATTTT. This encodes CASSPGGSGRLTDTQYF.

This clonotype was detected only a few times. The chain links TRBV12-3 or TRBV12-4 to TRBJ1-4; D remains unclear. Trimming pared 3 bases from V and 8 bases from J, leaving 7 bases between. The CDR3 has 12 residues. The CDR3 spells CASSLAAEKLFF. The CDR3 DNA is TGTGCCAGCAGTTTGGCAGCCGAAAAACTGTTTTTT.

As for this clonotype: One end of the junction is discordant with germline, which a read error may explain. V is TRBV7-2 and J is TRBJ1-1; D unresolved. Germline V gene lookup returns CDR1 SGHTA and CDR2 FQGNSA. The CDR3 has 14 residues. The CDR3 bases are TGTGCCAGCAGCCCGGACGGGATGAACACTGGAGCTTTCTTT. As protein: CASSPDGMNTGAFF.

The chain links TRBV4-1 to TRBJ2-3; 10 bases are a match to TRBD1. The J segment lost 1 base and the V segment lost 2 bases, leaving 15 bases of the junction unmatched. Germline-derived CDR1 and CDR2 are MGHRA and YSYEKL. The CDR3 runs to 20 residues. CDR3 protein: CASSQPLDLRDRGRTDTQYF. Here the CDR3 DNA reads TGCGCCAGCAGCCAACCTTTAGACTTACGGGACAGGGGACGCACAGATACGCAGTATTTT.

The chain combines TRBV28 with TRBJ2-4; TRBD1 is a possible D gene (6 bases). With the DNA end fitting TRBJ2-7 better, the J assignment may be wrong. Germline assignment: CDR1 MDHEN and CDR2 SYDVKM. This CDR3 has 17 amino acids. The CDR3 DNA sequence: TGTGCCAGCAGCGCTGTCCAGAGGGGGTTCGCTTCCTACGAGCAGTACTTC. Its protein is CASSAVQRGFASYEQYF.

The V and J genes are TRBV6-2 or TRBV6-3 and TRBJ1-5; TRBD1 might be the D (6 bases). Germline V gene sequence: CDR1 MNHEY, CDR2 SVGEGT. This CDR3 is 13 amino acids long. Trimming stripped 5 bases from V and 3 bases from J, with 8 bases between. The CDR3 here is CASSRDINQPQHF. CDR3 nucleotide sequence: TGTGCCAGCAGTCGGGACATCAATCAGCCCCAGCATTTT.

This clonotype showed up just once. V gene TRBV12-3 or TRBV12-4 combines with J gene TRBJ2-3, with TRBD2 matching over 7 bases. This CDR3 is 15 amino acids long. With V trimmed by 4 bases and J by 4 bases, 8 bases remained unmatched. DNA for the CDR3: TGTGCCAGCAGTTCAACCTCTACTAGCGCAGATACGCAGTATTTT. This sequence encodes CASSSTSTSADTQYF.

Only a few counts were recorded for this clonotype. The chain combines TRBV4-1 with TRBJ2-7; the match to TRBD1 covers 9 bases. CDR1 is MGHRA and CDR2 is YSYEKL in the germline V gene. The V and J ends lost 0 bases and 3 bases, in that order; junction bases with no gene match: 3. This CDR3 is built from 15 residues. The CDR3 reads CASSQDGQGYYEQYF. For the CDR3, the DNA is TGCGCCAGCAGCCAAGATGGACAGGGGTACTACGAGCAGTACTTC.

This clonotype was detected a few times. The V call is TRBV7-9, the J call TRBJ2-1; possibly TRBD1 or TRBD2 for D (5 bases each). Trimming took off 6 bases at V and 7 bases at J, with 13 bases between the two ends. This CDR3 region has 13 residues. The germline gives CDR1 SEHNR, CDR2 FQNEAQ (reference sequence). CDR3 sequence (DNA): TGTGCCAGCAGATCCGGGACGGTAAATGAGCAGTTCTTC. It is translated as CASRSGTVNEQFF.

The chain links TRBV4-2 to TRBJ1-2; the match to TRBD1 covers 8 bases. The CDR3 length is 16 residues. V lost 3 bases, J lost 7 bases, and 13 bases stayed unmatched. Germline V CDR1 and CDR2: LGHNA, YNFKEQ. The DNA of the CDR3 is TGTGCCAGCAGCCAGAGCCACGACAGGGGAGTAGGTGGCTACACCTTC. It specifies CASSQSHDRGVGGYTF.

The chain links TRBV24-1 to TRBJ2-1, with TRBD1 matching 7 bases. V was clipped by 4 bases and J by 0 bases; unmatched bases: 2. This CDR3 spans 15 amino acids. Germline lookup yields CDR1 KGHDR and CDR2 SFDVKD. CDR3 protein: CATSETGSSYNEQFF. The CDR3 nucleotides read TGTGCCACCAGTGAGACAGGGTCCTCCTACAATGAGCAGTTCTTC.

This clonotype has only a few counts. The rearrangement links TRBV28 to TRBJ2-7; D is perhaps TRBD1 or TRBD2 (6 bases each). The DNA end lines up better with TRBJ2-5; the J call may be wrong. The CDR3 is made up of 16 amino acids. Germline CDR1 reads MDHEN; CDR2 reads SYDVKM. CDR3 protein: CASSLPVGGSRETQYF. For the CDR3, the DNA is TGTGCCAGCAGTTTGCCGGTAGGGGGGTCCAGAGAGACCCAGTACTTC.

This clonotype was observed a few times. The CDR3 sequence is CSDLPGGDTQYF. The CDR3 coding sequence is TGCAGTGATCTTCCCGGCGGTGATACGCAGTATTTT. J is TRBJ2-3 and V is TRBV20-1; D gene ambiguous. This CDR3 comprises 12 residues. Trimming shortened V by 7 bases and J by 6 bases, and 14 bases separated the two germline ends. Germline assignment: CDR1 DFQATT and CDR2 SNEGSKA (reference sequence).

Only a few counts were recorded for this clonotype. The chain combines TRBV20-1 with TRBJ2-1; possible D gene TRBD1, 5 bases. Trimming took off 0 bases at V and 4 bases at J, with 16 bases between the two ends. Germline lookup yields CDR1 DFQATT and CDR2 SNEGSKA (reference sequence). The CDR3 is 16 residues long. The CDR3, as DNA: TGCAGTGCTAGAGACCCAGGGAAATCCTTTTACAATGAGCAGTTCTTC. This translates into CSARDPGKSFYNEQFF.

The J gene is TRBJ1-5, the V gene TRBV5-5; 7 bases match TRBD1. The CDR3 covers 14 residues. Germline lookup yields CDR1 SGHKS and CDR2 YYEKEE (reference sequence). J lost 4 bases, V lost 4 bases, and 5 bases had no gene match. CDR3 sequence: CASSPWDRNQPQHF. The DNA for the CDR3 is TGTGCCAGCAGCCCATGGGACAGAAATCAGCCCCAGCATTTT.

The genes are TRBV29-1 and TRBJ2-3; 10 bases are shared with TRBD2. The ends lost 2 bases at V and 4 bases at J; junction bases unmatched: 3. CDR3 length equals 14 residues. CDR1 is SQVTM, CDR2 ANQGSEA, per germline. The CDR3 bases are TGCAGCGTTGAACTAGCGGGAGAGCCAGATACGCAGTATTTT. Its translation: CSVELAGEPDTQYF.

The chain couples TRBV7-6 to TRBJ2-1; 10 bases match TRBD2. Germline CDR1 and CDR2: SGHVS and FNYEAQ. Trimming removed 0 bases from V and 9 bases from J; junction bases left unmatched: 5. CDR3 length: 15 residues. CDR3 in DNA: TGTGCCAGCAGCTTAGCAGCGGGAGGGCCTTTTGAGCAGTTCTTC. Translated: CASSLAAGGPFEQFF.